This T cell receptor (beta chain) appears in the sequencing data of a study of glioma-infiltrating T cells after dendritic cell vaccination. Overall study context: Monocyte-derived dendritic cells, cultured less than 8 days with IL-4 and GM-CSF, were pulsed with autologous tumor lysate. Three intradermal dendritic cell vaccine injections were given every two weeks. Findings and limits, study-wide: Estimated pretreatment TIL content predicted outcome after dendritic cell vaccination.

TCRdb's table, derived via immunoSEQ multiplex PCR, lists solely in-frame clones and lacks some. The sample contains approximately 100,000 clones, about four fifths of which appear only once. This clone occurred a few times. As yet, its antigen is unknown. This CDR3 spans 11 amino acids. V dropped 8 bases and J dropped 3 bases, with 8 bases sitting between them. Germline V gene lookup returns CDR1 WSHSY and CDR2 SAAADI. This TCR was sampled from a human donor with glioblastoma. The sample consisted of blood, taken before dendritic cell vaccination. This chain joins TRBV10-2 and TRBJ2-7; perhaps TRBD1 as D (5 bases). CDR3 amino acids: CASGDSYEQYF. CDR3 coding DNA: TGCGCCAGCGGCGACAGCTACGAGCAGTACTTC.